This T cell receptor (beta chain) came from a study of T-cell reconstitution after alpha-beta-depleted transplantation in children. Notes on the study in general: Several patients had high TCRbeta diversity at day 60; it came from surviving recipient T cells and thymic progenitors. At around two months after transplant, the alpha-beta T cells were reportedly derived from several hundred expanded clones that came from non-depleted graft cells. Counts and diversity of T cells one year after transplant came mostly from newly produced T cells.

It was with unique molecular identifiers that the TCRbeta library was prepared. TCRdb ran MiXCR on the PCR reads and lists one entry per CDR3 protein. The top ten clones hold around 4.5% of a sample with 750,000 to 950,000 distinct CDR3 sequences, approximately 15% of them seen once. J lost 7 bases, V lost 4 bases, and 6 bases had no gene match. This CDR3 comprises 15 residues. CDR1 and CDR2 from the germline V gene are SGHRS and YFSETQ. This clonotype was detected ten times or more. The antigen is not known. This chain joins TRBV5-1 and TRBJ1-4, with 11 bases lining up with TRBD1. The sequencing used PBMCs, mostly from graft donor cells, collected 360 days after TCRalphabeta/CD19-depleted stem cell transplant. This sequence was found in a male patient between 10 and 17 years old who had a stem cell transplant for acute lymphoblastic leukemia, so the T cells may come from the graft donor. The CDR3 region is CASSGQGAEGEKLFF. The CDR3 DNA reads TGCGCCAGCAGCGGACAGGGGGCAGAAGGTGAAAAACTGTTTTTT.